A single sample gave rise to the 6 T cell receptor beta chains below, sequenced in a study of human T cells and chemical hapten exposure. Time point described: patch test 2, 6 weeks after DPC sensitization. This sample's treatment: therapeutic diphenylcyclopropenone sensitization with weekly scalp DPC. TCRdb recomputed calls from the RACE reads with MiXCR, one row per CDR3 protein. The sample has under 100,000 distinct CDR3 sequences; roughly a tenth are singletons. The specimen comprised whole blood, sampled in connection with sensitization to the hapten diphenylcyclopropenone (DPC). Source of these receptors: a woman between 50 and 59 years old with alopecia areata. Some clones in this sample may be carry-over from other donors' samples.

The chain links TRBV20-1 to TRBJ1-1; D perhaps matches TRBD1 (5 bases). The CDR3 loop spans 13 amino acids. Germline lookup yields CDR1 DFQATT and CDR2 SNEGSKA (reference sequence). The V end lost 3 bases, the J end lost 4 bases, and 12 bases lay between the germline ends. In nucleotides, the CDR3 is TGCAGTGCTAGTCGATGGACACTCACTGAAGCTTTCTTT. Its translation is CSASRWTLTEAFF.

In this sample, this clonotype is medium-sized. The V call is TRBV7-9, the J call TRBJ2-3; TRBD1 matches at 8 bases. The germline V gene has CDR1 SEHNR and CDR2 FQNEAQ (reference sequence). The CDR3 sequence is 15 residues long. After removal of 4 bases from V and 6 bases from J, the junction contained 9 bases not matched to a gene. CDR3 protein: CASSSRQGTSDTQYF. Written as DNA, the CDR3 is TGTGCCAGCAGCTCTAGACAGGGGACTTCGGATACGCAGTATTTT.

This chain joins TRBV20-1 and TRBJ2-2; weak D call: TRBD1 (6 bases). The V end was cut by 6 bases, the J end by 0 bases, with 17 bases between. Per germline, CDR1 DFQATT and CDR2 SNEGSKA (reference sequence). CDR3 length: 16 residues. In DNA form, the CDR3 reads TGCAGTGCAAATAGAGACGGGACACCGAACACCGGGGAGCTGTTTTTT. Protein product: CSANRDGTPNTGELFF.

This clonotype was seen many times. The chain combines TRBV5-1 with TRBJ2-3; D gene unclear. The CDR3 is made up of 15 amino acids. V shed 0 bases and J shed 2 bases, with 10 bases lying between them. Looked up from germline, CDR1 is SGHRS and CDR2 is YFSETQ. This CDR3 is CASSLDSRITDTQYF. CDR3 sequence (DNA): TGCGCCAGCAGCTTGGACAGCCGAATCACAGATACGCAGTATTTT.

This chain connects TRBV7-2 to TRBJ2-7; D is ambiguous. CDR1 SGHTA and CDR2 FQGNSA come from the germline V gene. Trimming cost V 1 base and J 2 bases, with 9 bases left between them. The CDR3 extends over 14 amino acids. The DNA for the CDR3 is TGTGCCAGCAGCTTAGAGGGCGGTACCTACGAGCAGTACTTC. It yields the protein CASSLEGGTYEQYF.

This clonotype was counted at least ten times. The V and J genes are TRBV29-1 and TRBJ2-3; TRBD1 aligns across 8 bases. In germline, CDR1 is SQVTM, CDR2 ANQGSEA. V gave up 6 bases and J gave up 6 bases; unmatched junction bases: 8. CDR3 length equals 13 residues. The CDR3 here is CSVAGGAWDTQYF. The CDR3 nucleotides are TGCAGCGTAGCAGGGGGCGCATGGGATACGCAGTATTTT.